Each of the 27 T cell receptor beta chains below was sequenced from the same sample in a study of regulatory T cells in long-lasting Graves disease. Time point given: persistent/refractory GD, antithyroid drugs over 5 years with positive TRAb. The authors made the TCR library using RNA they extracted from PBMCs. The authors built TCR beta libraries using iRepertoire HTBI primers and Arm-PCR of CDR3 regions. TCRdb itself ran the multiplex PCR reads through MiXCR, one entry per CDR3 protein. The repertoire consists of over 650,000 distinct CDR3 sequences, with about 30% occurring once and the leading ten covering roughly 46%. This sample comprised peripheral blood mononuclear cells (PBMCs), obtained when the disease was refractory, from a patient treated with antithyroid drugs. These receptors were taken from a female donor with Graves disease.

This clonotype has a count of ten or more. The V call is TRBV28, the J call TRBJ1-5; 7 nucleotides match TRBD1. J lost 4 bases, V lost 3 bases, and 3 bases had no gene match. Germline V CDR1 and CDR2: MDHEN, SYDVKM. This CDR3 has 14 residues. CDR3 DNA sequence: TGTGCCAGCAGTTTTCAGGGGGGAAATCAGCCCCAGCATTTT. Protein sequence: CASSFQGGNQPQHF.

This rearrangement joins TRBV3-1 to TRBJ1-2; tentative D call: TRBD1 (6 bases). CDR3 length: 15 residues. V gave up 3 bases and J gave up 1 base, with 12 bases separating them. Germline V gives CDR1 LGHDT, CDR2 YNNKEL (reference sequence). The CDR3 loop reads CASSHGQTLNYGYTF. CDR3 DNA: TGTGCCAGCAGCCACGGACAGACCCTTAACTATGGCTACACCTTC.

This clonotype was counted a few times. The rearrangement joins TRBV6-1 to TRBJ1-2, with TRBD1 identical over 7 bases. This CDR3 is 15 amino acids long. CDR1 MNHNS and CDR2 SASEGT come from the germline V gene. The V and J ends lost 7 bases and 3 bases, in that order; junction bases with no gene match: 11. CDR3 protein: CASTGGNKQYYGYTF. The CDR3 DNA follows: TGTGCCAGCACAGGGGGGAATAAACAATACTATGGCTACACCTTC.

V and J are TRBV6-2 or TRBV6-3 and TRBJ2-3; 7 positions match TRBD2. The V and J ends lost 8 bases and 3 bases, in that order; junction bases with no gene match: 8. The CDR3 runs to 14 residues. CDR1 is MNHEY, CDR2 SVGEGT, per germline. The CDR3 coding sequence is TGTGCCAGCGGCCCAGCGGGGACTACAGATACGCAGTATTTT. This sequence encodes CASGPAGTTDTQYF.

This clonotype has a handful of counts. The V gene is TRBV6-2 or TRBV6-3, the J gene TRBJ1-2; TRBD1 aligns across 7 bases. Germline assignment: CDR1 MNHEY and CDR2 SVGEGT. The CDR3 runs to 13 residues. Trimming removed 2 bases from V and 8 bases from J; junction bases left unmatched: 5. The CDR3 bases are TGTGCCAGCAGTTACGAAAGGGGGCTGGGCTACACCTTC. Amino acids: CASSYERGLGYTF.

The chain is built from TRBV6-1 and TRBJ1-1, with TRBD1 as a possible D gene (5 bases). This CDR3 comprises 14 residues. V was shortened by 8 bases and J by 0 bases, with 13 bases between the two germline ends. Germline V gene data show CDR1 as MNHNS and CDR2 as SASEGT. The CDR3 region is CASSGPGMNTEAFF. CDR3 nucleotide sequence: TGTGCCAGCTCGGGGCCCGGGATGAACACTGAAGCTTTCTTT.

The chain carries TRBV20-1 and TRBJ2-7, with D possibly being TRBD1 (5 bases). V was shortened by 3 bases and J by 2 bases, with 14 bases between the two germline ends. CDR3 length: 14 amino acids. The V gene's germline CDR1 is DFQATT and CDR2 SNEGSKA (reference sequence). CDR3 DNA sequence: TGCAGTGCTAGGGCGCCGGCAGGGACCTACGAGCAGTACTTC. Its translation is CSARAPAGTYEQYF.

The chain links TRBV20-1 to TRBJ2-1; a possible D gene is TRBD1 (5 bases). Germline-derived CDR1 and CDR2 are DFQATT and SNEGSKA (reference sequence). Trimming shortened V by 6 bases and J by 0 bases, and 15 bases separated the two germline ends. The CDR3 is 15 amino acids. CDR3 nucleotide sequence: TGCAGTGCAGAACCAGGGTCCAGCTCCTACAATGAGCAGTTCTTC. Its translation is CSAEPGSSSYNEQFF.

There are a few counts of this clonotype. The V gene is TRBV7-3, the J gene TRBJ2-1; D is ambiguous. The CDR3 is made up of 13 amino acids. Germline CDR1 reads SGHTA; CDR2 reads FQGTGA. The V gene lost 2 bases and the J gene lost 2 bases, with 4 bases spanning the gap. The CDR3 sequence: CASSLGPYNEQFF. The CDR3 coding sequence is TGTGCCAGCAGCTTAGGGCCCTACAATGAGCAGTTCTTC.

This clonotype was observed a handful of times. This chain connects TRBV11-2 to TRBJ1-1; D is unclear. The CDR3 runs 16 residues. V lost 1 base, J lost 0 bases, and 12 bases lay in between. The germline CDR1 and CDR2 sequences are SGHAT and FQNNGV. The DNA of the CDR3 is TGTGCCAGCAGCTTAGTTCGGGGAATGATGAACACTGAAGCTTTCTTT. Translating it yields CASSLVRGMMNTEAFF.

This clonotype has ten or more counts. V and J are TRBV27 and TRBJ1-1, with D possibly TRBD1 on 6 matching bases. Germline CDR1 reads MNHEY; CDR2 reads SMNVEV (reference sequence). Trimming stripped 3 bases from V and 9 bases from J, with 8 bases between. The CDR3 sequence is 11 residues long. The CDR3 region has the DNA TGTGCCAGCAGTTTTGGGACAAAAGCTTTCTTT. Translating it yields CASSFGTKAFF.

This chain uses TRBV5-1 with TRBJ1-6; no clear D gene. Deletions cut 0 bases from V and 14 bases from J, with 15 bases between. CDR3 size: 14 residues. Germline V gene sequence: CDR1 SGHRS, CDR2 YFSETQ. The CDR3, as DNA: TGCGCCAGCAGCTTGGGGCCCGGTAGTTTGACCCTCCACTTT. Translation gives CASSLGPGSLTLHF.

V and J are TRBV7-9 and TRBJ2-5; unclear D gene. There are 14 residues in the CDR3. Germline-derived CDR1 and CDR2 are SEHNR and FQNEAQ (reference sequence). Trimming removed 3 bases from V and 1 base from J, with 9 bases in between. The CDR3 region is CASSFPTFQETQYF. CDR3 DNA: TGTGCCAGCAGCTTTCCGACATTCCAAGAGACCCAGTACTTC.

The chain links TRBV25-1 to TRBJ2-5, with 10 nucleotides matching TRBD1. CDR3 length: 14 amino acids. CDR1 MGHDK and CDR2 SYGVNS come from the germline V gene. With 6 bases clipped from V and 7 bases from J, the junction kept 8 bases outside the gene matches. The CDR3 is CASSKTGGTTTQYF. CDR3 DNA: TGTGCCAGCAGCAAGACAGGGGGCACTACGACCCAGTACTTC.

The rearrangement links TRBV29-1 to TRBJ1-2, with D unresolved. CDR3 length: 12 residues. Germline V gives CDR1 SQVTM, CDR2 ANQGSEA. The V gene lost 0 bases and the J gene lost 7 bases, with 9 bases spanning the gap. In DNA, the CDR3 is TGCAGCGTTGAAGAGGGTTCGAGTGGCTACACCTTC. Amino acid sequence: CSVEEGSSGYTF. The whole variable domain, filled in from reference TRBV29-1 and TRBJ1-2, reads SAVISQKPSRDICQRGTSLTIQCQVDSQVTMMFWYRQQPGQSLTLIATANQGSEATYESGFVIDKFPISRPNLTFSTLTVSNMSPEDSSIYLCSVEEGSSGYTFGSGTRLTVV.

This clonotype was observed a few times. V and J are TRBV10-3 and TRBJ2-6; 8 bases fit TRBD1. V shed 5 bases, J shed 0 bases, and the junction held 3 bases outside the gene matches. The CDR3 consists of 16 residues. The V gene's germline CDR1 is ENHRY and CDR2 SYGVKD. As DNA, the CDR3 is TGTGCCATCAGTTTGACAGGGGACTCTGGGGCCAACGTCCTGACTTTC. Protein sequence: CAISLTGDSGANVLTF.

This clonotype appeared many times. The chain uses TRBV2 and TRBJ1-1; D is undetermined. Per germline, CDR1 SNHLY and CDR2 FYNNEI. Trimming took off 5 bases at V and 3 bases at J, with 16 bases between the two ends. This CDR3 has 15 amino acids. The CDR3 loop is CASSPRTGMDTEAFF. The CDR3 nucleotides are TGTGCCAGCAGTCCCCGAACGGGGATGGACACTGAAGCTTTCTTT.

The V gene is TRBV6-2 or TRBV6-3, the J gene TRBJ1-6; D remains ambiguous. Looked up from germline, CDR1 is MNHEY and CDR2 is SVGEGT. V was clipped by 6 bases and J by 1 base, with 7 bases between them. This CDR3 is 14 amino acids long. The CDR3: CASRGESYNSPLHF. The CDR3 nucleotides are TGTGCCAGCAGGGGAGAGTCCTATAATTCACCCCTCCACTTT.

The CDR3 loop is CAWASRAAYGYTF. The DNA of the CDR3 is TGTGCCTGGGCCTCCCGGGCCGCCTATGGCTACACCTTC. J is TRBJ1-2 and V is TRBV30, with unresolved D. From germline, CDR1 is GTSNPN and CDR2 SVGIG (reference sequence). Trimming left V 5 bases short and J 4 bases short, with 14 bases between. The length of the CDR3 is 13 residues.

This chain connects TRBV28 to TRBJ1-5; no firm D call. Germline V gives CDR1 MDHEN, CDR2 SYDVKM. The germline V and J ends were trimmed by 5 bases and 6 bases, with 14 bases remaining between them. The CDR3 extends over 14 amino acids. CDR3 nucleotides: TGTGCCAGCAGTCGCCCCGAGACCCTTCAGCCCCAGCATTTT. Translation gives CASSRPETLQPQHF.

The chain has TRBV20-1 and TRBJ1-1; weak D call: TRBD1 (6 bases). Per the germline V gene, CDR1 is DFQATT and CDR2 is SNEGSKA (reference sequence). This CDR3 comprises 15 residues. The ends were cut back, 4 bases at V and 4 bases at J, with 19 bases in the middle. The CDR3 nucleotides are TGCAGTGCTACAAAACAGGGTTACCCAGGCACTGAAGCTTTCTTT. Its protein is CSATKQGYPGTEAFF.

This clonotype has a handful of counts. The V call is TRBV28, the J call TRBJ2-5; 10 bases align to TRBD1. Trimming removed 3 bases from V and 3 bases from J; junction bases left unmatched: 4. CDR3 length: 15 amino acids. Germline-derived CDR1 and CDR2 are MDHEN and SYDVKM. CDR3 sequence reads: CASSFGTGVEETQYF. The DNA for the CDR3 is TGTGCCAGCAGTTTCGGGACAGGGGTTGAAGAGACCCAGTACTTC.

This rearrangement joins TRBV20-1 to TRBJ2-5; possibly TRBD2 for D (5 bases). Germline values: CDR1 DFQATT, CDR2 SNEGSKA (reference sequence). The CDR3 is 12 amino acids. Trimming removed 6 bases at V and 0 bases at J, with 8 bases between. The CDR3 protein is CSARGNQETQYF. The CDR3 nucleotides read TGCAGTGCCCGGGGTAACCAAGAGACCCAGTACTTC.

This clonotype was detected only a few times. The chain has TRBV6-2 or TRBV6-3 and TRBJ1-1, with 7 bases identical to TRBD1. CDR3 length equals 13 residues. Trimming cost V 2 bases and J 10 bases; bases outside gene matches: 7. Per the germline V gene, CDR1 is MNHEY and CDR2 is SVGEGT. The CDR3 sequence: CASSYVGQELAFF. As DNA, the CDR3 is TGTGCCAGCAGTTACGTAGGACAGGAATTAGCTTTCTTT.

The chain carries TRBV3-1 and TRBJ1-2; 8 positions agree with TRBD1. The germline gives CDR1 LGHDT, CDR2 YNNKEL (reference sequence). The V gene end was trimmed by 3 bases and the J gene end by 5 bases; junction bases not matched to a gene: 8. The CDR3 has 15 amino acids. The CDR3 sequence is CASSHPLGQGYGYTF. CDR3 bases: TGTGCCAGCAGCCATCCCTTAGGACAGGGTTATGGCTACACCTTC.

This chain joins TRBV19 and TRBJ2-7; 10 positions match TRBD2. The CDR3 is 16 amino acids. CDR1 is LNHDA, CDR2 SQIVND, per germline (reference sequence). V lost 2 bases and J lost 1; bases outside the gene matches: 5. The CDR3 nucleotides read TGTGCCAGTAGTATAAGGGCTAGCGGGGGATCCTACGAGCAGTACTTC. Amino acids: CASSIRASGGSYEQYF.

There are a few counts of this clonotype. The rearrangement joins TRBV5-1 to TRBJ1-1; D ambiguous. Germline V gene data show CDR1 as SGHRS and CDR2 as YFSETQ. V lost 0 bases and J 2 bases, leaving 11 bases between the germline ends. This CDR3 comprises 15 residues. CDR3 DNA sequence: TGCGCCAGCAGCTTGGTCCCGACAACTAACACTGAAGCTTTCTTT. It yields the protein CASSLVPTTNTEAFF. The full variable domain, in which reference TRBV5-1 and TRBJ1-1 provide the parts outside the CDR3, is KAGVTQTPRYLIKTRGQQVTLSCSPISGHRSVSWYQQTPGQGLQFLFEYFSETQRNKGNFPGRFSGRQFSNSRSEMNVSTLELGDSALYLCASSLVPTTNTEAFFGQGTRLTVV.